These T cell receptor beta chains were read from a single sample in a study of T-cell reconstitution after alpha-beta-depleted transplantation in children. One entry per CDR3 protein, called by TCRdb with MiXCR from the PCR reads. There are hundreds of thousands of distinct CDR3 sequences in the sample; roughly 13% occur only once, and about 2.2% lies in the top ten. The material sequenced was PBMCs, mostly from graft donor cells, taken 360 days after TCRalphabeta/CD19-depleted stem cell transplant. The receptors come from a male patient under 18 who had a stem cell transplant for acute myeloid leukemia, so the T cells may come from the graft donor. CDR3s include the opening cysteine and the closing phenylalanine or tryptophan. Fields, in order: CDR3 DNA, CDR3 protein, V gene, J gene, D gene, clone size. D genes are given only for firm matches. Clone size is not always given. Where it is, it says once, few, many or a class for expanded clones.

cdr3_nt: TGTGCCACCAGTGGGGGCCCGGGGACCCTATCCTACAATGAGCAGTTCTTC
cdr3_aa: CATSGGPGTLSYNEQFF
v_call: TRBV24-1
j_call: TRBJ2-1
d_call: NA
clone_size: many

cdr3_nt: TGTGCCAGCTCACCAGGGGAAGGGCACACTGAAGCTTTCTTT
cdr3_aa: CASSPGEGHTEAFF
v_call: TRBV18
j_call: TRBJ1-1
d_call: NA
clone_size: NA

cdr3_nt: TGCAGTGCCAAGACTAGCGGGAGAGGGACAGATACGCAGTATTTT
cdr3_aa: CSAKTSGRGTDTQYF
v_call: TRBV20-1
j_call: TRBJ2-3
d_call: TRBD2
clone_size: few

cdr3_nt: TGTGCCAGCAGCCCTATTCTCCGATCGGGAGAGACCCAGTACTTC
cdr3_aa: CASSPILRSGETQYF
v_call: TRBV7-6
j_call: TRBJ2-5
d_call: NA
clone_size: few

cdr3_nt: TGTGCCACCAGTGATTTAAAGGAGAATGAGCAGTTCTTC
cdr3_aa: CATSDLKENEQFF
v_call: TRBV24-1
j_call: TRBJ2-1
d_call: NA
clone_size: many

cdr3_nt: TGCAGTGCTAGCCGGGACGTAGAGACCCAGTACTTC
cdr3_aa: CSASRDVETQYF
v_call: TRBV20-1
j_call: TRBJ2-5
d_call: NA
clone_size: NA

cdr3_nt: TGTGCCAGCAGCCAAGAACCGGACAGGGGGCACAATGAGCAGTTCTTC
cdr3_aa: CASSQEPDRGHNEQFF
v_call: TRBV3-1
j_call: TRBJ2-1
d_call: TRBD1
clone_size: many

cdr3_nt: TGCAGCGTTAACGGACAGGGGTCGGACCAAGAGACCCAGTACTTC
cdr3_aa: CSVNGQGSDQETQYF
v_call: TRBV29-1
j_call: TRBJ2-5
d_call: TRBD1
clone_size: many

cdr3_nt: TGTGCCAGCAGCTGGGGACACCTAGCGGGAGGGCCCTCAGAGCAGTTCTTC
cdr3_aa: CASSWGHLAGGPSEQFF
v_call: TRBV5-4
j_call: TRBJ2-1
d_call: TRBD2
clone_size: few

cdr3_nt: TGCAGCGTCGCACATGCGGGAGGTCTCTACGAGCAGTACTTC
cdr3_aa: CSVAHAGGLYEQYF
v_call: TRBV29-1
j_call: TRBJ2-7
d_call: TRBD2
clone_size: few

cdr3_nt: TGCGCCAGCAGCCAAATGTTCTTCGGACAAAACACCGGGGAGCTGTTTTTT
cdr3_aa: CASSQMFFGQNTGELFF
v_call: TRBV4-3
j_call: TRBJ2-2
d_call: NA
clone_size: many

cdr3_nt: TGTGACAGCAGGGAATCGGCTAGCGGCACAGATACGCAGTATTTT
cdr3_aa: CDSRESASGTDTQYF
v_call: TRBV28
j_call: TRBJ2-3
d_call: NA
clone_size: NA

cdr3_nt: TGTGCCAGCGATGCACAGGGGGGAAGGACAGATACGCAGTATTTT
cdr3_aa: CASDAQGGRTDTQYF
v_call: TRBV2
j_call: TRBJ2-3
d_call: TRBD1
clone_size: NA

cdr3_nt: TGTGCCAGCAGTTACTCGACCGTCATAGCGAGACACACAGATACGCAGTATTTT
cdr3_aa: CASSYSTVIARHTDTQYF
v_call: TRBV6-2/TRBV6-3
j_call: TRBJ2-3
d_call: NA
clone_size: few

cdr3_nt: TGCGCCAGCAGTCCGGACTTAAACAATGAGCAGTTCTTC
cdr3_aa: CASSPDLNNEQFF
v_call: TRBV5-1
j_call: TRBJ2-1
d_call: NA
clone_size: NA

cdr3_nt: TGCAGTGCCCCGGGTAGTGACAATGAGCAGTTCTTC
cdr3_aa: CSAPGSDNEQFF
v_call: TRBV20-1
j_call: TRBJ2-1
d_call: NA
clone_size: NA

cdr3_nt: TGTGCCAGCAGCTTAGAGCTCCGGACAGGGAGAGGTCAAGAGACCCAGTACTTC
cdr3_aa: CASSLELRTGRGQETQYF
v_call: TRBV11-1
j_call: TRBJ2-5
d_call: TRBD1
clone_size: few

cdr3_nt: TGTGCCAGCAGCACCCCACCGCCCAGCTCCTACAATGAGCAGTTCTTC
cdr3_aa: CASSTPPPSSYNEQFF
v_call: TRBV28
j_call: TRBJ2-1
d_call: NA
clone_size: NA

cdr3_nt: TGTGCCAGCAGTTACGAGCTGGGGGGCCGCAACACTGAAGCTTTCTTT
cdr3_aa: CASSYELGGRNTEAFF
v_call: TRBV6-5
j_call: TRBJ1-1
d_call: NA
clone_size: few

cdr3_nt: TGTGCCAGCAGTAAACTAGTTTCGACAGATACGCAGTATTTT
cdr3_aa: CASSKLVSTDTQYF
v_call: TRBV9
j_call: TRBJ2-3
d_call: NA
clone_size: NA

cdr3_nt: TGTGCCAGCAGCTTAGCCGGGACAGGGGAAGAGACCCAGTACTTC
cdr3_aa: CASSLAGTGEETQYF
v_call: TRBV7-2
j_call: TRBJ2-5
d_call: TRBD1
clone_size: NA

cdr3_nt: TGTGCCAGCAGTGAAGCGCTCGCGGAGCAGTACTTC
cdr3_aa: CASSEALAEQYF
v_call: TRBV2
j_call: TRBJ2-7
d_call: NA
clone_size: few

cdr3_nt: TGTGCCAGCAGGTACTCCCGCTCTGGGGCCAACGTCCTGACTTTC
cdr3_aa: CASRYSRSGANVLTF
v_call: TRBV12-3/TRBV12-4
j_call: TRBJ2-6
d_call: NA
clone_size: few

cdr3_nt: TGTGCCAGCAGCTTCCTAGCGGGAGTCGGCACCGGGGAGCTGTTTTTT
cdr3_aa: CASSFLAGVGTGELFF
v_call: TRBV13
j_call: TRBJ2-2
d_call: TRBD2
clone_size: few

cdr3_nt: TGTGCCAGCAGTTATATCGGACTCGCTAACTATGGCTACACCTTC
cdr3_aa: CASSYIGLANYGYTF
v_call: TRBV6-5
j_call: TRBJ1-2
d_call: NA
clone_size: NA

cdr3_nt: TGTGCCAGCTCCCTCTTAGGACTAGCGGGAGCAGATACGCAGTATTTT
cdr3_aa: CASSLLGLAGADTQYF
v_call: TRBV18
j_call: TRBJ2-3
d_call: TRBD2
clone_size: NA

cdr3_nt: TGTGCCAGCAGTCCCGAGGGGGCGCGGTCACCCCTCCACTTT
cdr3_aa: CASSPEGARSPLHF
v_call: TRBV12-3/TRBV12-4
j_call: TRBJ1-6
d_call: TRBD1
clone_size: few

cdr3_nt: TGTTCCCCGCCCCGGGACAGAGATCAGCCCCAGCATTTT
cdr3_aa: CSPPRDRDQPQHF
v_call: TRBV10-3
j_call: TRBJ1-5
d_call: TRBD1
clone_size: NA

cdr3_nt: TGCAGCGTTTCGGGGCAGGGGAACACTGAAGCTTTCTTT
cdr3_aa: CSVSGQGNTEAFF
v_call: TRBV29-1
j_call: TRBJ1-1
d_call: NA
clone_size: few

cdr3_nt: TGTGCCAGCACCTCGACGTCCGGTTCTTGGGCCAATCAGCCCCAGCATTTT
cdr3_aa: CASTSTSGSWANQPQHF
v_call: TRBV11-1
j_call: TRBJ1-5
d_call: NA
clone_size: NA

cdr3_nt: TGTGCCAGCAGCTTAAGGTCGCAGAATGAGCAGTTCTTC
cdr3_aa: CASSLRSQNEQFF
v_call: TRBV7-3
j_call: TRBJ2-1
d_call: NA
clone_size: NA

cdr3_nt: TGTGCCACCAGCAGAGAACAGTTGGTAGGCTACGAGCAGTACTTC
cdr3_aa: CATSREQLVGYEQYF
v_call: TRBV15
j_call: TRBJ2-7
d_call: NA
clone_size: many

cdr3_nt: TGTGCCAGCAGACAAGTATTTGGCGGTGGCAGGGCCCTCTGGGAGACCCAGTACTTC
cdr3_aa: CASRQVFGGGRALWETQYF
v_call: TRBV28
j_call: TRBJ2-5
d_call: NA
clone_size: few

cdr3_nt: TGCAGCGTTGGCGCTAGCGGGAGTCTCTTTAGGGCCGGGGAGCTGTTTTTT
cdr3_aa: CSVGASGSLFRAGELFF
v_call: TRBV29-1
j_call: TRBJ2-2
d_call: TRBD2
clone_size: few

cdr3_nt: TGTGCCAGCAGTCGAGAAACCCGGGACACAGCCTACAATGAGCAGTTCTTC
cdr3_aa: CASSRETRDTAYNEQFF
v_call: TRBV27
j_call: TRBJ2-1
d_call: NA
clone_size: NA

cdr3_nt: TGTGCCAGCAGCCAAGAGAGGGCGCGGTCGTACGAGCAGTACTTC
cdr3_aa: CASSQERARSYEQYF
v_call: TRBV3-1
j_call: TRBJ2-7
d_call: NA
clone_size: few

cdr3_nt: TGTGCCAGCGGGAGAGTAGAGCAGTACTTC
cdr3_aa: CASGRVEQYF
v_call: TRBV2
j_call: TRBJ2-7
d_call: NA
clone_size: NA

cdr3_nt: TGCAGTGCCGGGACCATGAACAATGAGCAGTTCTTC
cdr3_aa: CSAGTMNNEQFF
v_call: TRBV20-1
j_call: TRBJ2-1
d_call: NA
clone_size: few

cdr3_nt: TGTGCCAGCAGCGGCCGACTAGCGGGAAACAGCTACGGGCAGTACTTC
cdr3_aa: CASSGRLAGNSYGQYF
v_call: TRBV4-2
j_call: TRBJ2-7
d_call: TRBD2
clone_size: few

cdr3_nt: TGTGCCAGTAGTATTGGGCAGGGGGCGCGGACCGGGGAGCTGTTTTTT
cdr3_aa: CASSIGQGARTGELFF
v_call: TRBV19
j_call: TRBJ2-2
d_call: TRBD1
clone_size: NA

cdr3_nt: TGCAGCGTTGAAATTGCAGAGAGAGGGAATGGCTACACCTTC
cdr3_aa: CSVEIAERGNGYTF
v_call: TRBV29-1
j_call: TRBJ1-2
d_call: NA
clone_size: few

cdr3_nt: TGTGCCACCAGTGACACAGACAGAGGGAATGAGCAGTTCTTC
cdr3_aa: CATSDTDRGNEQFF
v_call: TRBV24-1
j_call: TRBJ2-1
d_call: NA
clone_size: few

cdr3_nt: TGCAGTGCTAGAGATCAGACTAGCGGCCATTACGAGCAGTACTTC
cdr3_aa: CSARDQTSGHYEQYF
v_call: TRBV20-1
j_call: TRBJ2-7
d_call: TRBD2
clone_size: many

cdr3_nt: TGCAGTGCTAGAGACGGACAGCTACGGACCGGGGAGCTGTTTTTT
cdr3_aa: CSARDGQLRTGELFF
v_call: TRBV20-1
j_call: TRBJ2-2
d_call: NA
clone_size: NA

cdr3_nt: TGTGCCAGCAGCACTCTCCTTACCTCTAGCGGGAGGGCAAGTGAGCAGTTCTTC
cdr3_aa: CASSTLLTSSGRASEQFF
v_call: TRBV11-2
j_call: TRBJ2-1
d_call: TRBD2
clone_size: NA

cdr3_nt: TGTGCCAGCGGTGACTGGAATGAGCAGTTCTTC
cdr3_aa: CASGDWNEQFF
v_call: TRBV28
j_call: TRBJ2-1
d_call: NA
clone_size: few

cdr3_nt: TGTGCCAGCAGTTTCGGGATCCAGGGCTACGAGCAGTACTTC
cdr3_aa: CASSFGIQGYEQYF
v_call: TRBV12-3/TRBV12-4
j_call: TRBJ2-7
d_call: NA
clone_size: few

cdr3_nt: TGTGCCACCGTTGACAGAGCCAACTACGAGCAGTACTTC
cdr3_aa: CATVDRANYEQYF
v_call: TRBV19
j_call: TRBJ2-7
d_call: NA
clone_size: few